This entry lists 2 T cell receptor beta chains sequenced from one sample in a study of cytomegalovirus exposure and HLA in healthy donors. This PCR relied on a set of 60 Vbeta primers and 13 Jbeta primers. Clones were read by immunoSEQ multiplex PCR, and TCRdb kept only the in-frame ones, dropping some. The repertoire holds a few hundred thousand clones, with approximately 84% as singletons. Material for sequencing was PBMCs. The receptors stem from a woman between 40 and 50 years old in good health and CMV-seronegative.

This chain connects TRBV11-2 to TRBJ2-2; D is perhaps TRBD2 (6 bases). V shed 2 bases and J shed 4 bases, with 14 bases lying between them. The CDR3 runs 16 residues. Germline CDR1 is SGHAT and CDR2 is FQNNGV. Here the CDR3 reads CASSLRWDGGTGELFF. Written as DNA, the CDR3 is TGTGCCAGCAGCTTAAGATGGGACGGGGGCACCGGGGAGCTGTTTTTT.

This clone was detected a few times. The chain uses TRBV16 and TRBJ2-3, with D perhaps TRBD1 (5 bases). CDR1 KGHSY and CDR2 FQNENV come from the germline V gene. This CDR3 contains 15 residues. Between the trimmed V and J ends, which lost 2 bases and 0 bases, there was a span of 9 bases. CDR3 sequence reads: CASSQDSLSTDTQYF. CDR3 nucleotide sequence: TGTGCCAGCAGCCAAGACAGTCTTAGCACAGATACGCAGTATTTT.